The 15 T cell receptor beta chains reported below all come from one sample, sequenced in a study of Tregs in tolerant kidney transplant recipients. Profiled with immunoSEQ multiplex PCR; TCRdb holds only in-frame clones, not every one. The sample lists about 110,000 clones; about 90% were seen once. The specimen comprised CD4+ T cells from blood, sampled before the transplant. These TCRs come from a human donor who received a combined kidney and bone marrow transplant.

This chain joins TRBV29-1 and TRBJ2-1, with D possibly being TRBD2 (7 bases). Germline CDR1 is SQVTM and CDR2 is ANQGSEA. Trimming took off 4 bases at V and 9 bases at J, with 22 bases between the two ends. The CDR3 length is 15 residues. The CDR3 here is CSVGPNLEGGGEQFF. The CDR3 DNA follows: TGCAGCGTTGGACCTAATCTCGAAGGGGGGGGTGAGCAGTTCTTC.

The chain couples TRBV10-3 to TRBJ2-7, with TRBD2 matching 13 bases. CDR1 and CDR2 (germline): ENHRY, SYGVKD. Trimming cost V 6 bases and J 7 bases; bases outside gene matches: 6. CDR3 length: 14 amino acids. CDR3 nucleotide sequence: TGTGCCATCAGCGACGGACTAGCGGGAGTTGAGCAGTACTTC. Its translation is CAISDGLAGVEQYF.

The chain recombines TRBV5-1 with TRBJ1-2; 8 bases line up with TRBD1. Germline V lookup: CDR1 SGHRS, CDR2 YFSETQ. The CDR3 runs to 16 residues. V lost 7 bases to trimming and J lost 4 bases; unmatched junction nucleotides: 15. CDR3 bases: TGCGCCAGCTGCCGGGACAGGCCCTCCGGGGGCTATGGCTACACCTTC. It translates to CASCRDRPSGGYGYTF. Based on the CDR3 plus reference TRBV5-1 and TRBJ1-2, the full variable domain is KAGVTQTPRYLIKTRGQQVTLSCSPISGHRSVSWYQQTPGQGLQFLFEYFSETQRNKGNFPGRFSGRQFSNSRSEMNVSTLELGDSALYLCASCRDRPSGGYGYTFGSGTRLTVV.

The J gene is TRBJ2-5, the V gene TRBV7-2; D may be TRBD1 (5 bases). CDR1 and CDR2 (germline): SGHTA, FQGNSA. The V gene lost 3 bases and the J gene lost 4 bases, with 9 bases spanning the gap. The CDR3 extends over 13 amino acids. The CDR3 nucleotides read TGTGCCAGCAGCTTGGGGCAGAGAGAGACCCAGTACTTC. Its translation: CASSLGQRETQYF.

This sequence joins TRBV7-9 and TRBJ1-2; weak D call: TRBD1 (6 bases). Trimming shortened V by 5 bases and J by 7 bases, and 11 bases separated the two germline ends. CDR1 SEHNR and CDR2 FQNEAQ come from the germline V gene (reference sequence). There are 12 residues in the CDR3. The CDR3 loop reads CASSPGHPGYTF. The CDR3 DNA follows: TGTGCCAGCAGCCCGGGACACCCTGGCTACACCTTC.

The V and J genes are TRBV12-5 and TRBJ1-1, with a weak D call TRBD1 (6 bases). V shed 5 bases and J shed 7 bases, with 14 bases lying between them. This CDR3 spans 13 amino acids. Germline V lookup: CDR1 LGHNT, CDR2 FRNRAP. The CDR3 spells CASGPQGSGEAFF. The CDR3 DNA reads as TGTGCTAGTGGTCCGCAGGGGTCGGGTGAAGCTTTCTTT.

This clone was counted only a few times. The chain uses TRBV4-1 and TRBJ1-2; 12 bases map to TRBD1. The CDR3 sequence is 14 residues long. Losses at the gene ends were 3 bases for V and 7 bases for J; bases not matched to a gene: 3. In germline, CDR1 is MGHRA, CDR2 YSYEKL. CDR3 region: CASSQGQGARGYTF. The CDR3 nucleotides read TGCGCCAGCAGCCAGGGACAGGGGGCGCGTGGCTACACCTTC.

The chain employs TRBV9 and TRBJ1-3, with TRBD1 as a possible D gene (5 bases). CDR1 SGDLS and CDR2 YYNGEE come from the germline V gene. V lost 0 bases and J lost 0, with 13 bases in between. The CDR3 is 17 amino acids. In DNA form, the CDR3 reads TGTGCCAGCAGCGTAGGGTCTGGGGCAGGCTCTGGAAACACCATATATTTT. It encodes CASSVGSGAGSGNTIYF.

J is TRBJ2-1 and V is TRBV9; TRBD2 matches at 7 bases. The germline V gene encodes CDR1 SGDLS and CDR2 YYNGEE. Unmatched junction bases numbered 6, after V lost 0 bases and J lost 3 bases. This CDR3 has 16 residues. The CDR3 DNA follows: TGTGCCAGCAGCGTAGCCCCCGGGACTATCTACAATGAGCAGTTCTTC. Protein product: CASSVAPGTIYNEQFF.

The gene calls are TRBV18 and TRBJ2-1; the match to TRBD2 covers 12 bases. The CDR3 extends over 15 amino acids. Germline V gene data show CDR1 as KGHSH and CDR2 as LQKENI. Germline trimming cut 5 bases from V and 10 bases from J; bases unmatched to any gene: 9. The DNA for the CDR3 is TGTGCCAGCTCATCGGCTCGACTAGCGGGAGAGGAGCAGTTCTTC. It is translated as CASSSARLAGEEQFF.

This clone occurred a few times. The V gene is TRBV9, the J gene TRBJ2-7, with D unclear. Trimming cost V 4 bases and J 6 bases, with 14 bases left between them. The CDR3 runs to 13 residues. The germline V gene encodes CDR1 SGDLS and CDR2 YYNGEE. CDR3 DNA sequence: TGTGCCAGCAGCCCAACCCCACTTGGCGAGCAGTACTTC. It translates to CASSPTPLGEQYF. The whole variable domain, filled in from reference TRBV9 and TRBJ2-7, reads DSGVTQTPKHLITATGQRVTLRCSPRSGDLSVYWYQQSLDQGLQFLIQYYNGEERAKGNILERFSAQQFPDLHSELNLSSLELGDSALYFCASSPTPLGEQYFGPGTRLTVT.

The chain recombines TRBV19 with TRBJ1-5; no reliable D call. The CDR3 consists of 14 residues. Germline V gives CDR1 LNHDA, CDR2 SQIVND (reference sequence). The germline V and J ends were trimmed by 9 bases and 7 bases, with 19 bases remaining between them. The CDR3 sequence: CASSKGPSGQPQHF. The CDR3 DNA is TGTGCCAGCTCAAAAGGCCCCAGCGGGCAGCCCCAGCATTTT.

The genes are TRBV5-1 and TRBJ1-1, with TRBD1 matching over 7 bases. J was trimmed by 1 base and V by 5 bases; bases with no gene match: 8. Germline CDR1 and CDR2: SGHRS and YFSETQ. The CDR3 loop spans 15 amino acids. The CDR3 is CASRIGQVGNTEAFF. DNA for the CDR3: TGCGCCAGCAGAATCGGACAGGTCGGGAACACTGAAGCTTTCTTT. The full variable domain, with the rest looked up from reference TRBV5-1 and TRBJ1-1, is KAGVTQTPRYLIKTRGQQVTLSCSPISGHRSVSWYQQTPGQGLQFLFEYFSETQRNKGNFPGRFSGRQFSNSRSEMNVSTLELGDSALYLCASRIGQVGNTEAFFGQGTRLTVV.

This clone was counted between two and nine times. The rearrangement uses TRBV6-5 and TRBJ2-1; perhaps TRBD2 as D (5 bases). CDR1 is MNHEY and CDR2 is SVGAGI in the germline V gene. The CDR3 runs to 15 residues. V lost 6 bases and J 10 bases, leaving 22 bases between the germline ends. CDR3 in amino acids: CASSQLTIRRGEQFF. The CDR3 DNA reads as TGTGCCAGCAGCCAACTAACCATCCGGCGAGGGGAGCAGTTCTTC.

As regards this clone: The junction departs from germline at one end; a sequencing error may be responsible. The V gene is TRBV5-1, the J gene TRBJ2-1; TRBD1 aligns across 10 bases. Germline loops: CDR1 SGHRS, CDR2 YFSETQ. The CDR3 runs 12 residues. CDR3 coding DNA: TGCGCCAGCAGCTTCCTAGGGACAGGGGAGATCTTC. Amino acids: CASSFLGTGEIF.